Each of the 18 T cell receptor beta chains below was sequenced from the same sample in a study of blood T cell repertoires in COVID-19. Profiling relied on immunoSEQ multiplex PCR, and the TCRdb table lists in-frame clones only, not all of them. The table shows around 220,000 clones, with around 84% occurring only once. Input material: peripheral blood. These receptors were collected from a young man with active or convalescent COVID-19.

The gene calls are TRBV19 and TRBJ2-6, with 9 bases matching TRBD1. There are 14 residues in the CDR3. The V and J ends lost 9 bases and 9 bases, in that order; junction bases with no gene match: 9. Germline V gene sequence: CDR1 LNHDA, CDR2 SQIVND (reference sequence). CDR3 protein: CASGGQGWVNVLTF. The CDR3 DNA is TGTGCCAGCGGAGGACAGGGGTGGGTCAACGTCCTGACTTTC. The complete variable domain, with remaining parts taken from reference TRBV19 and TRBJ2-6, reads DGGITQSPKYLFRKEGQNVTLSCEQNLNHDAMYWYRQDPGQGLRLIYYSQIVNDFQKGDIAEGYSVSREKKESFPLTVTSAQKNPTAFYLCASGGQGWVNVLTFGAGSRLTVL.

This clone was observed a single time. The rearrangement joins TRBV7-9 to TRBJ2-3; 11 bases agree with TRBD2. V gave up 1 base and J gave up 4 bases; unmatched junction bases: 7. The germline CDR1 and CDR2 sequences are SEHNR and FQNEAQ (reference sequence). This CDR3 has 17 amino acids. This CDR3 is CASSLEGLAGGSDTQYF. Here the CDR3 DNA reads TGTGCCAGCAGCTTAGAAGGATTAGCGGGAGGGTCAGATACGCAGTATTTT.

This clone was seen more than once but under ten times. V and J are TRBV28 and TRBJ1-3; tentatively, D is TRBD1 (5 bases). The CDR3 sequence is 16 residues long. The V end lost 1 base, the J end lost 4 bases, and 14 bases lay between the germline ends. Germline CDR1 reads MDHEN; CDR2 reads SYDVKM. This CDR3 reads CASSLYRGGSGNTIYF. The CDR3 DNA reads TGTGCCAGCAGTTTATATAGGGGAGGTTCCGGAAACACCATATATTTT. Combining the CDR3 with reference TRBV28 and TRBJ1-3 gives the whole variable domain DVKVTQSSRYLVKRTGEKVFLECVQDMDHENMFWYRQDPGLGLRLIYFSYDVKMKEKGDIPEGYSVSREKKERFSLILESASTNQTSMYLCASSLYRGGSGNTIYFGEGSWLTVV.

The J gene is TRBJ2-1, the V gene TRBV7-8; 12 nucleotides line up with TRBD2. With V trimmed by 4 bases and J by 6 bases, 4 bases remained unmatched. CDR3 size: 15 residues. CDR1 is SGHVS and CDR2 is FQNEAQ in the germline V gene. The DNA for the CDR3 is TGTGCCAGCAGCTATCTAGCGGGAGGGCCCAATGAGCAGTTCTTC. Its translation is CASSYLAGGPNEQFF.

This rearrangement joins TRBV19 to TRBJ1-1; unclear D gene. V was clipped by 7 bases and J by 3 bases, with 15 bases between them. This CDR3 has 14 residues. Germline V lookup: CDR1 LNHDA, CDR2 SQIVND (reference sequence). The CDR3 loop is CASNRSPEDTEAFF. In nucleotides, the CDR3 is TGTGCCAGTAATCGCAGCCCAGAGGACACTGAAGCTTTCTTT.

The chain couples TRBV19 to TRBJ1-4; tentatively, D is TRBD1 (6 bases). Germline CDR1 and CDR2: LNHDA and SQIVND (reference sequence). V was shortened by 2 bases and J by 14 bases, with 15 bases between the two germline ends. CDR3 length: 13 residues. The CDR3 DNA follows: TGTGCCAGTAGTATACCCCCAATGCAGGGGCTGTTTTTT. Translation: CASSIPPMQGLFF.

This rearrangement joins TRBV30 to TRBJ1-4, with no clear D. Germline assignment: CDR1 GTSNPN and CDR2 SVGIG (reference sequence). The CDR3 has 13 residues. V was pared by 3 bases and J by 7 bases, with 12 bases between. The CDR3 DNA follows: TGTGCCTGGAGGGAGCCCCCAGCTGAAAAACTGTTTTTT. It codes for CAWREPPAEKLFF.

This chain uses TRBV7-8 with TRBJ2-5, with D possibly TRBD2 on 6 matching bases. Germline CDR1 reads SGHVS; CDR2 reads FQNEAQ. The CDR3 is made up of 15 amino acids. The ends were cut back, 11 bases at V and 5 bases at J, with 24 bases in the middle. The CDR3 protein is CASGAGTPPGETQYF. In DNA form, the CDR3 reads TGTGCCTCCGGGGCGGGGACCCCACCGGGGGAGACCCAGTACTTC.

The V gene is TRBV7-2, the J gene TRBJ1-5; no definite D call. CDR3 length: 15 amino acids. Trimming cost V 1 base and J 0 bases, with 7 bases left between them. Germline V lookup: CDR1 SGHTA, CDR2 FQGNSA. DNA for the CDR3: TGTGCCAGCAGCTTAGGGTCCTATAGCAATCAGCCCCAGCATTTT. Translation gives CASSLGSYSNQPQHF. Based on the CDR3 plus reference TRBV7-2 and TRBJ1-5, the full variable domain is GAGVSQSPSNKVTEKGKDVELRCDPISGHTALYWYRQSLGQGLEFLIYFQGNSAPDKSGLPSDRFSAERTGGSVSTLTIQRTQQEDSAVYLCASSLGSYSNQPQHFGDGTRLSIL.

This chain uses TRBV7-9 with TRBJ2-3; 9 bases agree with TRBD2. V shed 6 bases, J shed 1 base, and the junction held 5 bases outside the gene matches. CDR1 is SEHNR and CDR2 is FQNEAQ in the germline V gene (reference sequence). CDR3 length equals 15 residues. Here the CDR3 reads CASSILAGGTDTQYF. In DNA form, the CDR3 reads TGTGCCAGCAGTATACTAGCGGGTGGCACAGATACGCAGTATTTT.

The V call is TRBV14, the J call TRBJ1-1; D may be TRBD1 (6 bases). V dropped 4 bases and J dropped 4 bases, with 16 bases sitting between them. The CDR3 length is 15 residues. Germline CDR1 and CDR2: SGHDN and FVKESK. The CDR3 DNA follows: TGTGCCAGCAGCCTCCGAAGGGGGTTGAGCACTGAAGCTTTCTTT. This encodes CASSLRRGLSTEAFF.

The chain joins TRBV19 to TRBJ1-5, with a possible D match to TRBD1 (6 bases). Germline V gene sequence: CDR1 LNHDA, CDR2 SQIVND (reference sequence). The CDR3 consists of 14 residues. Trimming removed 3 bases at V and 5 bases at J, with 11 bases between. This chain's CDR3 is CASSIMAGDQPQHF. Here the CDR3 DNA reads TGTGCCAGTAGTATCATGGCAGGGGATCAGCCCCAGCATTTT.

The chain joins TRBV9 to TRBJ2-3, with 8 bases identical to TRBD2. This CDR3 comprises 15 residues. Trimming cost V 0 bases and J 5 bases; bases outside gene matches: 5. The V gene's germline CDR1 is SGDLS and CDR2 YYNGEE. The CDR3 coding sequence is TGTGCCAGCAGCGTAGAAAGCGGGGGTGGAGATACGCAGTATTTT. Translated, it gives CASSVESGGGDTQYF. Full variable domain (rest looked up from reference TRBV9 and TRBJ2-3): DSGVTQTPKHLITATGQRVTLRCSPRSGDLSVYWYQQSLDQGLQFLIQYYNGEERAKGNILERFSAQQFPDLHSELNLSSLELGDSALYFCASSVESGGGDTQYFGPGTRLTVL.

The V and J genes are TRBV6-5 and TRBJ2-5; D remains unclear. This CDR3 comprises 15 residues. The V gene's germline CDR1 is MNHEY and CDR2 SVGAGI. V was pared by 4 bases and J by 0 bases, with 12 bases between. The CDR3 DNA reads TGTGCCAGCAGTTCGGGTCCGGCGTACCAAGAGACCCAGTACTTC. This encodes CASSSGPAYQETQYF.

This clone was counted a single time. The V and J genes are TRBV5-1 and TRBJ1-5; D is ambiguous. Trimming left V 0 bases short and J 5 bases short, with 6 bases between. Germline assignment: CDR1 SGHRS and CDR2 YFSETQ. The CDR3 loop spans 13 amino acids. This CDR3 is CASSLGSDQPQHF. CDR3 nucleotide sequence: TGCGCCAGCAGCTTGGGGTCGGATCAGCCCCAGCATTTT.

The rearrangement joins TRBV11-2 to TRBJ1-6; possibly TRBD1 for D (5 bases). The CDR3 is 15 amino acids. Germline CDR1 SGHAT, CDR2 FQNNGV. Trimming took off 1 base at V and 4 bases at J, with 8 bases between the two ends. The CDR3 sequence: CASSLASGYNSPLHF. The CDR3, as DNA: TGTGCCAGCAGCTTAGCCTCAGGGTATAATTCACCCCTCCACTTT.

The chain combines TRBV7-8 with TRBJ1-2, with a possible D match to TRBD1 (5 bases). The CDR3 has 13 residues. Trimming took off 6 bases at V and 7 bases at J, with 15 bases between the two ends. The V gene's germline CDR1 is SGHVS and CDR2 FQNEAQ. CDR3: CASSVSWGLGYTF. The CDR3 bases are TGTGCCAGCAGTGTCAGCTGGGGACTTGGCTACACCTTC.

V and J are TRBV4-1 and TRBJ2-7; D is unresolved. V was cut by 1 base and J by 3 bases, with 10 bases left in between. The CDR3 runs to 14 residues. The germline CDR1 and CDR2 sequences are MGHRA and YSYEKL. The CDR3 sequence is CASSQVDQDYEQYF. The CDR3, as DNA: TGCGCCAGCAGCCAAGTAGATCAGGACTACGAGCAGTACTTC.